Below, 9 T cell receptor beta chains from the same sample are listed, as sequenced in a study of T cells expressing NK-cell markers (dated by TCRdb to 2018 to 2020). To prepare the library, 5' RACE was applied. TCRdb records Illumina HiSeq 2000 as the sequencer. Based on TCRdb reprocessing of the reads, there is one entry per CDR3 protein sequence, and DNA is missing. The record for this sample contains roughly 120,000 distinct CDR3 sequences. Jointly, the top ten make up about a fifth of the sample. The sample was blood T cells: a sorted CD56 or NKG2C T cell subset, CD4+ or CD8+ T cells, or bulk PBMC T cells (not recorded which). These receptors were collected from a woman aged 18 to 75 in good health.

This chain connects TRBV5-1 to TRBJ2-5; TCRdb outputs TRBD2, but without DNA this stays unchecked. The CDR3 length is 12 residues. Germline CDR1 SGHRS, CDR2 YFSETQ. The CDR3 spells CASRIAEETQYF.

The J gene is TRBJ1-1, the V gene TRBV6-5; TCRdb's D call, TRBD1, is unchecked because there is no DNA. The CDR3 loop spans 14 amino acids. Germline V lookup: CDR1 MNHEY, CDR2 SVGAGI. The CDR3 sequence: CASSYGWGQTEAFF.

V gene TRBV29-1 combines with J gene TRBJ2-7; TCRdb designates TRBD2, a call that cannot be tested without DNA. CDR3 length: 14 residues. Germline V gene lookup returns CDR1 SQVTM and CDR2 ANQGSEA. The CDR3 reads CSVEGLAGDYEQYF.

The chain carries TRBV12-3 or TRBV12-4 and TRBJ1-1; TCRdb selects TRBD1, and the lack of DNA leaves this call unchecked. The CDR3 covers 13 residues. This chain's CDR3 is CASSSQGHTEAFF.

This sequence joins TRBV12-3 or TRBV12-4 and TRBJ2-7; the TCRdb D gene call, TRBD1, has no DNA to confirm it. The CDR3 contains 11 residues. The CDR3 here is CASSFGGEQYF.

The J gene is TRBJ2-7, the V gene TRBV12-3 or TRBV12-4; without DNA, the TCRdb call of TRBD2 cannot be checked. This CDR3 spans 15 amino acids. The CDR3 region is CASTHAGLAGGEQYF.

The chain is built from TRBV4-3 and TRBJ2-5; TCRdb picks TRBD1, but there is no DNA to check that call. This CDR3 has 15 amino acids. Looked up from germline, CDR1 is LGHNA and CDR2 is YSLEER. The chain's CDR3 is CASSQGQGEAETQYF.

V gene TRBV25-1 combines with J gene TRBJ2-2. Germline CDR1 and CDR2: MGHDK and SYGVNS. CDR3 length equals 16 residues. This chain's CDR3 is CASSESQILNTGELFF. The full variable domain, its missing parts supplied by reference TRBV25-1 and TRBJ2-2, is EADIYQTPRYLVIGTGKKITLECSQTMGHDKMYWYQQDPGMELHLIHYSYGVNSTEKGDLSSESTVSRIRTEHFPLTLESARPSHTSQYLCASSESQILNTGELFFGEGSRLTVL.

This rearrangement joins TRBV15 to TRBJ1-1; TCRdb's assignment of TRBD1 cannot be checked, as there is no DNA. The CDR3 has 15 amino acids. Germline V CDR1 and CDR2: LNHNV, YYDKDF (reference sequence). CDR3: CATSSSGARNTEAFF.